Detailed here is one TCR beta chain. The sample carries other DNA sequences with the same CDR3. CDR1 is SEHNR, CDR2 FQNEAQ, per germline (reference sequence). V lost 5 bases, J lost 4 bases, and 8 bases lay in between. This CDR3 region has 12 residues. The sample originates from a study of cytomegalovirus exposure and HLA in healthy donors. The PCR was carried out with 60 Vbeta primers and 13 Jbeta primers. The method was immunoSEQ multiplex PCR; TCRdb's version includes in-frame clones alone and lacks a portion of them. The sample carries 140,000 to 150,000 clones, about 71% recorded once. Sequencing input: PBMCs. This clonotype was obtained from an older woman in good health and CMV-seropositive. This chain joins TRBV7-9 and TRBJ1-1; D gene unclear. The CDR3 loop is CASSPRGTEAFF. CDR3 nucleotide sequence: TGTGCCAGCAGCCCTCGAGGCACTGAAGCTTTCTTT.